A selection of T cell receptor beta chains follows, all from one sample in a study of blood T cell repertoires in COVID-19. Only in-frame clones appear in the TCRdb table, and some are missing; sequencing was by immunoSEQ multiplex PCR. The sample contains approximately 230,000 clones, about nine tenths of which appear only once. Sequenced material: PBMCs or T cells enriched from blood (not recorded which). Receptors originate from a man aged 18 to 30 who had recovered from COVID-19. Both conserved end residues are part of each CDR3.

TRBV24-1 CATSGLELETQYF
TRBV5-6 CASSWTSGTEIYEQYF
TRBV12-5 CASGPQTYEQYF
TRBV15 CATSRAGSVHNEQFF
TRBV7-6 CASSPSGDSSYEQYF
TRBV18 CASSPSDTVSGNTIYF
TRBV6-1 CASSEEGRDYGYTF
TRBV5-1 CASSVVGVGITDTQYF
TRBV30 CAWSLDRDNEQFF
TRBV18 CASSQGQGYHYGYTF
TRBV19 CASSIGDRGFEQYF
TRBV27 CASSLSGGATDTQYF
TRBV25-1 CASSELDSIPGGETQYF
TRBV2 CAVKRSSGNTIYF
TRBV5-1 CASSLALGGASNEQFF
TRBV30 CASEDSGTAYGYTF
TRBV6-2/TRBV6-3 CASSYRSSESLGYTF
TRBV6-5 CASSYSTGRETQYF
TRBV7-9 CAVPTSGSYNEQFF
TRBV18 CASSPSLAGPLGELFF
TRBV15 CATSRQRLGELFF
TRBV10-3 CAISTGTGNTGELFF
TRBV27 CASSPRVVLNTEAFF
TRBV18 CASSTTGGETQYF
TRBV9 CASSAEKSNERFKNIQYF
TRBV5-1 CASSALGAVNSPLHF
TRBV5-4 CASKPGSGGSNEQFF
TRBV29-1 CSVATATNEKLFF
TRBV2 CASSPPGQGYGYTF